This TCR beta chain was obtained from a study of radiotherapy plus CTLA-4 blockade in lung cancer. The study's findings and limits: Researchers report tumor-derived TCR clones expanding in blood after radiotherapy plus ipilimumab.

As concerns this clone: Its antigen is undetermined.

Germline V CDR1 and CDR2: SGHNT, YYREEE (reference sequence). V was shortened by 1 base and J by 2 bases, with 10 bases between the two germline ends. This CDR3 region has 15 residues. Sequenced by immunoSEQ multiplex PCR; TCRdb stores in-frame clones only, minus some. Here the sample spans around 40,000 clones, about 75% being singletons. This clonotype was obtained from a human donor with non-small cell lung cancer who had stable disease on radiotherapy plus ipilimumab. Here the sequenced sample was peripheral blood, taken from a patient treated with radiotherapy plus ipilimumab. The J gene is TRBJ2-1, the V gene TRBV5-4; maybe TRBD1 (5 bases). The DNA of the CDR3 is TGTGCCAGCAGCTTGCCGGACAAGCCCTACAATGAGCAGTTCTTC. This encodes CASSLPDKPYNEQFF.